A selection of T cell receptor beta chains follows, all from one sample in a study of regulatory T cells in long-lasting Graves disease. One entry per CDR3 protein, called by TCRdb with MiXCR from the multiplex PCR reads. Of approximately 690,000 distinct CDR3 sequences listed, 25% to 35% are singletons. The sample was peripheral blood mononuclear cells (PBMCs), taken when the disease was refractory, from a patient treated with antithyroid drugs. The source is a female donor with Graves disease. Each CDR3 is given with its conserved first and last residue.

j_call v_call cdr3_aa
TRBJ1-2 TRBV12-3/TRBV12-4 CASGPTGARRNYGYTF
TRBJ1-4 TRBV25-1 CASSERGRVNEKLFF
TRBJ2-5 TRBV27 CASSHWDRARVETQYF
TRBJ2-7 TRBV5-1 CASTPRFGGSSSYEQYF
TRBJ1-3 TRBV28 CATEDGAFSGNTIYF
TRBJ2-2 TRBV11-2 CASSVTSGLAGTGELFF
TRBJ1-5 TRBV20-1 CSATQGPNQPQHF
TRBJ2-7 TRBV6-1 CASRFSGYYEQYF
TRBJ1-1 TRBV27 CASRGLVGQGVNTEAFF
TRBJ2-7 TRBV5-1 CASSSGRGHEQYF
TRBJ1-1 TRBV29-1 CSVILGQGYGAFF
TRBJ2-7 TRBV6-1 CASSEWGRGYEQYF
TRBJ2-7 TRBV2 CASSERGYEQYF
TRBJ1-3 TRBV6-9 CASSYDRVRNTIYF
TRBJ2-7 TRBV6-1 CASRSFSYEQYF
TRBJ1-1 TRBV9 CASSVEGGMNTEAFF
TRBJ1-4 TRBV6-5 CASSYSEGRGEKQFF
TRBJ2-7 TRBV5-1 CASSLGDRVSYEQYF
TRBJ2-7 TRBV11-2 CASSLGAGTYSSYEQYF
TRBJ1-2 TRBV7-9 CASSLVGDQMRYGYTF
TRBJ2-2 TRBV12-3/TRBV12-4 CASSLLDRNTGELFF
TRBJ2-3 TRBV12-3/TRBV12-4 CASSPPRDTQYF
TRBJ1-5 TRBV12-3/TRBV12-4 CASSLAIGRASNQPQHF
TRBJ1-2 TRBV29-1 CSVHNQDGYGYTF
TRBJ2-7 TRBV2 CASSESGDFYEQYF
TRBJ1-2 TRBV30 CAWNRQSGYTF
TRBJ1-5 TRBV6-1 CASRAGSNRGQPQHF
TRBJ2-7 TRBV12-3/TRBV12-4 CASSLETGGLYEQYF
TRBJ2-7 TRBV12-3/TRBV12-4 CASRPSGRVRYEQYF
TRBJ2-7 TRBV28 CASSPGPRVEQYF
TRBJ2-7 TRBV5-6 CASSPLGREQYF
TRBJ1-6 TRBV11-2 CASSLWDVNSPLHF
TRBJ1-6 TRBV12-3/TRBV12-4 CASSFSGSGQNSPLHF
TRBJ1-1 TRBV29-1 CSVSPGTGNTEAFF
TRBJ1-1 TRBV3-1 CASSQTAQGSEAFF
TRBJ1-1 TRBV2 CASSPPPQGNTEAFF
TRBJ2-7 TRBV29-1 CSVGGQSPYEQYF
TRBJ1-2 TRBV6-2/TRBV6-3 CASSLALGGRDYGYTF
TRBJ2-5 TRBV2 CASSEDWHLQETQYF
TRBJ2-7 TRBV28 CASSRVGNGYEQYF
TRBJ2-7 TRBV20-1 CSAALAGGFVEQYF
TRBJ2-7 TRBV7-9 CASSSRDPLASYEQYF
TRBJ2-7 TRBV30 CAWRTGQGNYEQYF
TRBJ2-3 TRBV27 CASSFLGLGDTQYF
TRBJ2-7 TRBV12-5 CASDLPSGTAAGQYF
TRBJ1-1 TRBV10-3 CATSLGKLLGNTEAFF
TRBJ1-2 TRBV6-2/TRBV6-3 CASSYSAGAYTYGYTF
TRBJ2-7 TRBV18 CASSPRVYQPYEQYF